This T cell receptor beta chain was profiled in a study of blood T cell repertoires in COVID-19 (dated by TCRdb to the early 2020s). Regarding the study in general: Collaborator samples came from the United States, Italy and Spain and covered acute and convalescent phases of COVID-19. The prospective study material was composed of cDNA or gDNA derived from T cells, B-cell-depleted T cells, or PBMCs. The repertoires were released in a freely available public database intended as a resource for research on the immune response to SARS-CoV-2. Subjects who had been exposed to COVID-19, were actively infected with it, or had recovered from it provided the deeply sampled blood TCRbeta repertoires that made up the dataset. Where HLA class I and class II types were available, the types were taken from metadata supplied by the sample provider, not from assay-based typing. The sample metadata nearly always contained a de-identified subject ID, COVID-19 status, age in years and sex. Samples were obtained from the ongoing ImmuneRACE study (first 160 participants) and from over 1,000 subjects provided by 6 global collaborators. The paper's findings and limits, for the study overall: How much clinical and demographic metadata was included differed by source and by participant, and the metadata was provided uncurated.

Comments on this clone: This receptor's antigen is unknown. No base-level quality is on record; no much larger clone is a single base apart.

The CDR3 covers 17 residues, taking in both the cysteine and the phenylalanine. Just CDR3 DNA is preserved here, 51 bases in frame from base 1. Trimming leaves V shorter by 3 bases and J shorter by 2 bases, with the junction holding 7 bases beyond the gene matches. CDR1 and CDR2 are drawn from the germline V gene: KGHSH, LQKENI. TCRbeta CDR3 regions were amplified from genomic DNA by means of the immunoSEQ Assay, a bias-controlled multiplex PCR. The authors' pipeline ran thus. The number of nucleated cells in each sample was estimated from the amplification of reference gene primers within the assay. To quantify the absolute abundance of each unique TCRbeta CDR3 rearrangement, sequence reads were collapsed and filtered. For each sample, productive Simpson clonality was calculated as the square root of Simpson's diversity index across productive rearrangements. Entries here come from immuneACCESS through TCRdb and include only in-frame sequences with V and J called. Some clones fail to appear in such tables; in the studies checked, an unresolved V gene covers under half of the shortfall, and the cause of the remainder is unknown. V and J calls and clone size come straight from that table; D and trimming were deduced from the DNA. Across this sample there are about 58,000 clones, with about four fifths seen only once. The top ten constitute over 4% of the sample.

Whole blood was collected in K2EDTA tubes by collaborating institutions according to the institutions' own protocols. For TCRbeta analysis, collaborators shipped samples in one of three forms: frozen whole blood, isolated PBMCs, or DNA extracted from either of those sample types. Recombination joined TRBV18 with TRBJ2-6, with 7 junctional bases fitting TRBD1. This TCR was recovered from a human donor in a cohort sampled during active COVID-19. Sequenced material: peripheral blood. This receptor has the CDR3 CASSPKQGNPGANVLTF. The bases read TGTGCCAGCTCACCCAAACAGGGGAACCCTGGGGCCAACGTCCTGACTTTC.